This entry concerns a single T cell receptor (beta chain). Its antigen remains unidentified. The authors sequenced TCR beta from blood CD8+ and CD4+ T cells. This entry belongs to a study of CD8 T cells in Susac syndrome. The study's findings and limits: The study conceded that relatively few individuals underwent its TCR sequencing and HLA analysis.

CDR1 and CDR2 (germline): SGDLS, YYNGEE. The CDR3 extends over 14 amino acids. Trimming removed 0 bases at V and 1 base at J, with 6 bases between. Random hexamers were used to reverse transcribe 0.5 to 1 ug of RNA. The method of amplification for TCR beta CDR3 was immunoSEQ multiplex PCR, covering 54 Vbeta and 13 Jbeta. TCRdb used MiXCR to reprocess the immunoSEQ multiplex PCR reads, holding one entry per CDR3 protein. Found here are just over 150,000 distinct CDR3 sequences, about 94% of them singletons; the top ten hold just over 0.2%. The sample taken for sequencing was CD8+ T cells from PBMCs. This sequence originates from a human donor with multiple sclerosis. This sequence joins TRBV9 and TRBJ2-3; no clear D. CDR3 residues: CASSVGSGTDTQYF. In DNA, the CDR3 is TGTGCCAGCAGCGTAGGCAGCGGCACAGATACGCAGTATTTT.